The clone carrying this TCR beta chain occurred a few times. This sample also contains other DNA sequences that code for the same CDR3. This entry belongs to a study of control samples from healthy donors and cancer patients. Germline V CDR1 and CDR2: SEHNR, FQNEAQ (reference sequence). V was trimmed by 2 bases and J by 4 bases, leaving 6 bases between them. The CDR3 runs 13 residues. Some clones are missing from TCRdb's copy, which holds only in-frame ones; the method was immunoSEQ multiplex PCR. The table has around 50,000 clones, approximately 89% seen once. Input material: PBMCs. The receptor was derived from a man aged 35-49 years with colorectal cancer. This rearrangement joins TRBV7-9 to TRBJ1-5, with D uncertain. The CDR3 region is CASSLNSNQPQHF. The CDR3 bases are TGTGCCAGCAGCTTAAACAGTAATCAGCCCCAGCATTTT. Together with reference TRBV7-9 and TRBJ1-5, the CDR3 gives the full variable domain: DTGVSQNPRHKITKRGQNVTFRCDPISEHNRLYWYRQTLGQGPEFLTYFQNEAQLEKSRLLSDRFSAERPKGSFSTLEIQRTEQGDSAMYLCASSLNSNQPQHFGDGTRLSIL.